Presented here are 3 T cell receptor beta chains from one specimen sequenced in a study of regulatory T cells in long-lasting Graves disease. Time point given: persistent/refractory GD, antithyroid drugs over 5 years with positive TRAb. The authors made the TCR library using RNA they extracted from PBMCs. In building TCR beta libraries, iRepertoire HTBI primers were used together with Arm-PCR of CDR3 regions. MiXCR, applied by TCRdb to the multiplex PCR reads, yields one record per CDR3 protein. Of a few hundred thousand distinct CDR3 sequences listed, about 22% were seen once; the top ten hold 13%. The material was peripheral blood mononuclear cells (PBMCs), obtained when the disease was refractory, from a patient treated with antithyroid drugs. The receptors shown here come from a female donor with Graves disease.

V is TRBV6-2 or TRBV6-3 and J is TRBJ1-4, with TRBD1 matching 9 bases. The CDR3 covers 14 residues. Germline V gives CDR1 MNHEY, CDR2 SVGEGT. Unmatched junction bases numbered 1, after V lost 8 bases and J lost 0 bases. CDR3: CASDRGTTNEKLFF. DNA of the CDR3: TGTGCCAGCGACAGGGGGACAACTAATGAAAAACTGTTTTTT.

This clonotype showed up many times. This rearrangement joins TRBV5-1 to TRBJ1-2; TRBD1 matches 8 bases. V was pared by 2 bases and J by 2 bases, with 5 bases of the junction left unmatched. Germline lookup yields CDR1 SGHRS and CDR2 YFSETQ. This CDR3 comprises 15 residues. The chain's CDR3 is CASSFQGAPNYGYTF. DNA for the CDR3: TGCGCCAGCAGCTTTCAGGGGGCGCCCAACTATGGCTACACCTTC.

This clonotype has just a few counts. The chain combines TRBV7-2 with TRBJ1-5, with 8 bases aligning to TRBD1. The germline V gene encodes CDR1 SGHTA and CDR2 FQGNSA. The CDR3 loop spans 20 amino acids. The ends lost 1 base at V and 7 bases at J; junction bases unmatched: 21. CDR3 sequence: CASSLEVRVGAGGLWQPQHF. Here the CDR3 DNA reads TGTGCCAGCAGCTTAGAGGTTCGGGTGGGGGCAGGGGGCTTGTGGCAGCCCCAGCATTTT. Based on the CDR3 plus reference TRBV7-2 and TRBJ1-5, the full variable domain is GAGVSQSPSNKVTEKGKDVELRCDPISGHTALYWYRQSLGQGLEFLIYFQGNSAPDKSGLPSDRFSAERTGGSVSTLTIQRTQQEDSAVYLCASSLEVRVGAGGLWQPQHFGDGTRLSIL.